The rows below give T cell receptor beta chains drawn from one sample of a study of CD8 T cells in ankylosing spondylitis. TCRdb itself ran the 5' RACE reads through MiXCR, one entry per CDR3 protein. The table has some 270,000 distinct CDR3 sequences, roughly 32% seen once. The sequencing input was blood, either unsorted or a sorted T cell fraction (not recorded which). These receptors were taken from a male donor with ankylosing spondylitis or in good health (not recorded which). Both conserved end residues are part of each CDR3. Fields, in order: V gene, J gene, clone size, CDR3 protein. The size entry is marked missing in some rows and otherwise reads once, few, many or a size class.

TRBV20-1	TRBJ2-2	-	CSAGLLAGKAGELFF
TRBV7-6	TRBJ2-7	many	CASSLAALSYEQYF
TRBV7-9	TRBJ2-7	-	CASSNPGQPHEQYF
TRBV4-2	TRBJ2-2	-	CASSQEKLAGRTGELFF
TRBV6-5	TRBJ2-3	few	CASSYSGQSTDTQYF
TRBV12-3/TRBV12-4	TRBJ2-1	-	CASSSMNEQFF
TRBV18	TRBJ2-2	-	CASSARRDEELFF
TRBV27	TRBJ2-7	-	CASSLSGAGAYEQYF
TRBV15	TRBJ2-7	-	CATSREGTGSSYEQYF
TRBV29-1	TRBJ2-5	few	CSVSRARETQYF
TRBV20-1	TRBJ2-7	-	CSARDYRSSYEQYF
TRBV15	TRBJ2-3	-	CATSRGPADTQYF
TRBV4-1	TRBJ1-5	-	CASSQVGTNQPQHF
TRBV7-2	TRBJ2-3	-	CASSPQDPDTQYF
TRBV20-1	TRBJ2-5	-	CCAREGRGRSWGTQYF
TRBV20-1	TRBJ1-2	-	CSARDPGGNYGYTF
TRBV3-1	TRBJ1-1	few	CASSQELRGGTEAFF
TRBV12-3/TRBV12-4	TRBJ2-2	few	CASSLDSYTGELFF
TRBV27	TRBJ2-7	-	CASSRDRGPTYEQYF
TRBV5-6	TRBJ2-3	many	CASSLFSTDTQYF
TRBV27	TRBJ2-2	-	CASSLFQGGELFF
TRBV20-1	TRBJ2-5	-	CSAKMTGQETQYF
TRBV6-5	TRBJ2-5	few	CASSYAGGRETQYF
TRBV28	TRBJ2-7	-	CASSLFGRETYEQYF
TRBV7-9	TRBJ2-1	-	CASSLVGLGQDEQFF
TRBV12-3/TRBV12-4	TRBJ2-7	-	CASSTIAPGQGSYEQYF